The next 8 T cell receptor beta chains were all read from a single sample in a study of blood T cell repertoires in COVID-19. Clones were read by immunoSEQ multiplex PCR, and TCRdb kept only the in-frame ones, dropping some. Of over 450,000 clones detected, 89% appear once; the ten largest clones hold roughly 0.9%. Source material: peripheral blood. Receptors were obtained from a man aged 18 to 30 with COVID-19, enrolled during active disease.

This chain joins TRBV2 and TRBJ2-5, with D possibly being TRBD1 (5 bases). CDR1 SNHLY and CDR2 FYNNEI come from the germline V gene. The CDR3 length is 14 residues. Trimming took off 3 bases at V and 2 bases at J, with 10 bases between the two ends. The CDR3 coding sequence is TGTGCCAGCAGTGAGCAGGGAAGTCAAGAGACCCAGTACTTC. Its translation: CASSEQGSQETQYF.

The chain combines TRBV19 with TRBJ2-1, with 7 bases lining up with TRBD2. The CDR3 totals 14 residues. Losses at the gene ends were 3 bases for V and 9 bases for J; bases not matched to a gene: 8. CDR1 and CDR2 from the germline V gene are LNHDA and SQIVND (reference sequence). In DNA, the CDR3 is TGTGCCAGTAGTATTCTGGCGGGGGAGGGTGAGCAGTTCTTC. Its translation: CASSILAGEGEQFF.

This chain's CDR3 is CASSHKYTGELFF. The CDR3 region has the DNA TGTGCCAGCAGCCACAAGTACACCGGGGAGCTGTTTTTT. V is TRBV7-9 and J is TRBJ2-2; D is unclear. The CDR3 consists of 13 residues. V was pared by 5 bases and J by 3 bases, with 7 bases between. Germline loops: CDR1 SEHNR, CDR2 FQNEAQ (reference sequence).

The rearrangement uses TRBV30 and TRBJ2-2; 7 nucleotides align to TRBD1. Germline V CDR1 and CDR2: GTSNPN, SVGIG (reference sequence). The CDR3 length is 13 residues. Trimming cost V 5 bases and J 5 bases; bases outside gene matches: 5. DNA for the CDR3: TGTGCCTGGGACAGGGATGGGACCGGGGAGCTGTTTTTT. Its protein is CAWDRDGTGELFF.

The J gene is TRBJ2-2, the V gene TRBV5-1, with TRBD2 matching over 10 bases. V lost 4 bases to trimming and J lost 10 bases; unmatched junction nucleotides: 7. The germline CDR1 and CDR2 sequences are SGHRS and YFSETQ. This CDR3 spans 14 amino acids. The CDR3 DNA follows: TGCGCCAGCAGCGGAGCGGGAGGGCCGGAGGAGCTGTTTTTT. Amino acids: CASSGAGGPEELFF.

The chain couples TRBV4-1 to TRBJ1-3; 10 bases fit TRBD1. CDR1 is MGHRA, CDR2 YSYEKL, per germline. CDR3 length: 16 residues. V shed 5 bases and J 1 base; nucleotides not matched to a gene: 5. The CDR3 sequence is CASSKRTGGSGNTIYF. Written as DNA, the CDR3 is TGCGCCAGCAGCAAAAGGACAGGGGGTTCTGGAAACACCATATATTTT.

This sequence joins TRBV19 and TRBJ1-1; D possibly corresponds to TRBD1 (5 bases). The germline gives CDR1 LNHDA, CDR2 SQIVND (reference sequence). With 3 bases removed from V and 7 bases from J, the gap between germline ends came to 9 bases. This CDR3 spans 12 amino acids. The CDR3 coding sequence is TGTGCCAGTAGTATGGGGGGTAGTGAAGCTTTCTTT. It encodes CASSMGGSEAFF.

This chain links TRBV5-1 with TRBJ2-3; tentative D call: TRBD1 (6 bases). With 0 bases removed from V and 3 bases from J, the gap between germline ends came to 8 bases. This CDR3 has 14 amino acids. CDR1 is SGHRS, CDR2 YFSETQ, per germline. CDR3 residues: CASSLGGPTDTQYF. CDR3 bases: TGCGCCAGCAGCTTGGGGGGGCCGACAGATACGCAGTATTTT. Drawing the rest from reference TRBV5-1 and TRBJ2-3, the complete variable domain is KAGVTQTPRYLIKTRGQQVTLSCSPISGHRSVSWYQQTPGQGLQFLFEYFSETQRNKGNFPGRFSGRQFSNSRSEMNVSTLELGDSALYLCASSLGGPTDTQYFGPGTRLTVL.